This T cell receptor (beta chain) is from a study of T cell changes during pregnancy in multiple sclerosis. CDR1 is MGHRA, CDR2 YSYEKL, per germline. V dropped 0 bases and J dropped 1 base, with 7 bases sitting between them. The CDR3 runs to 15 residues. Only in-frame clones appear in the TCRdb table, and some are missing; sequencing was by immunoSEQ multiplex PCR. The sample lists around 96,000 clones, roughly 91% occurring once. Comment on this clone: The sample has other DNA sequences that encode this CDR3 too.

The sample was peripheral blood, taken in the first trimester of pregnancy. J is TRBJ1-3 and V is TRBV4-1; D call uncertain. The source is a female donor with multiple sclerosis, enrolled in a pregnancy study. CDR3: CASSQDPGSGNTIYF. The CDR3, as DNA: TGCGCCAGCAGCCAAGATCCGGGATCTGGAAACACCATATATTTT.